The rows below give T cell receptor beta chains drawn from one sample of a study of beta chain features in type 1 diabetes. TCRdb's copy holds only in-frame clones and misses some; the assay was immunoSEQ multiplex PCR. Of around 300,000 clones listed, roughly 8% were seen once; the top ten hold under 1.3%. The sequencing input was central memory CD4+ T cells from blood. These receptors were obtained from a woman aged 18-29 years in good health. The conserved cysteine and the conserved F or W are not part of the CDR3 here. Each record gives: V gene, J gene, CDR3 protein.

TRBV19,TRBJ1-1,ASTNARTEAF
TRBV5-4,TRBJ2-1,ASTGFHEQF
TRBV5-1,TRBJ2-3,ASSLVQADTDTQY
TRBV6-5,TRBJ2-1,ASSSRRGGAYNEQF
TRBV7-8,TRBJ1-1,ASSLTGRSTEAF
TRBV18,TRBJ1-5,ASSRDTYQPQH
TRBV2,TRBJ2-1,ASTRGDEQF
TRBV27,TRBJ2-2,ASSQDRARTGELF
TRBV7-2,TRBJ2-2,ASSSQENTGELF
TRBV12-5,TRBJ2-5,ASGKGLRETQY
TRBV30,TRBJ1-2,AWRYGQGAEDYGYT
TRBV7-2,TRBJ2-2,ASSRDGPNTGELF
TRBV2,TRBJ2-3,ASRTTSTDTQY
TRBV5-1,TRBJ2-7,ASSLLSQGTAGEQY
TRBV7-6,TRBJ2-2,ASSQGADAHSGELF
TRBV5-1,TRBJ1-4,ASSLTGTVIEKLF
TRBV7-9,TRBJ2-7,ASSKAGTGVGEQY
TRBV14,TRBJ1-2,ASSQDGGPGLYGYT